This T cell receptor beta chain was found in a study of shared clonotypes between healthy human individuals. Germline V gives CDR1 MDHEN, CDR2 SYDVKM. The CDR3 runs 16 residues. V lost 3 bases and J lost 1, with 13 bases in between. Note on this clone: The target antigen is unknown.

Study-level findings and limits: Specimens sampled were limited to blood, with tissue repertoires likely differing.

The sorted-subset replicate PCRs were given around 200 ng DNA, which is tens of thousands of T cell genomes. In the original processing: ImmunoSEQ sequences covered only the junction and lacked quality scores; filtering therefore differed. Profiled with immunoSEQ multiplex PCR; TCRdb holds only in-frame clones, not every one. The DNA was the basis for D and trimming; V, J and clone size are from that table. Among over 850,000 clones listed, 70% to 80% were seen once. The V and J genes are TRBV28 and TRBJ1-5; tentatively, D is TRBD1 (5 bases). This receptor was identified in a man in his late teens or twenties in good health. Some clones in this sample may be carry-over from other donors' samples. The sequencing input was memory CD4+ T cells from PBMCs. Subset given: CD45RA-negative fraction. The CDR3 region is CASSFAQGWSNQPQHF. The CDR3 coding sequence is TGTGCCAGCAGTTTCGCGCAGGGTTGGAGCAATCAGCCCCAGCATTTT.